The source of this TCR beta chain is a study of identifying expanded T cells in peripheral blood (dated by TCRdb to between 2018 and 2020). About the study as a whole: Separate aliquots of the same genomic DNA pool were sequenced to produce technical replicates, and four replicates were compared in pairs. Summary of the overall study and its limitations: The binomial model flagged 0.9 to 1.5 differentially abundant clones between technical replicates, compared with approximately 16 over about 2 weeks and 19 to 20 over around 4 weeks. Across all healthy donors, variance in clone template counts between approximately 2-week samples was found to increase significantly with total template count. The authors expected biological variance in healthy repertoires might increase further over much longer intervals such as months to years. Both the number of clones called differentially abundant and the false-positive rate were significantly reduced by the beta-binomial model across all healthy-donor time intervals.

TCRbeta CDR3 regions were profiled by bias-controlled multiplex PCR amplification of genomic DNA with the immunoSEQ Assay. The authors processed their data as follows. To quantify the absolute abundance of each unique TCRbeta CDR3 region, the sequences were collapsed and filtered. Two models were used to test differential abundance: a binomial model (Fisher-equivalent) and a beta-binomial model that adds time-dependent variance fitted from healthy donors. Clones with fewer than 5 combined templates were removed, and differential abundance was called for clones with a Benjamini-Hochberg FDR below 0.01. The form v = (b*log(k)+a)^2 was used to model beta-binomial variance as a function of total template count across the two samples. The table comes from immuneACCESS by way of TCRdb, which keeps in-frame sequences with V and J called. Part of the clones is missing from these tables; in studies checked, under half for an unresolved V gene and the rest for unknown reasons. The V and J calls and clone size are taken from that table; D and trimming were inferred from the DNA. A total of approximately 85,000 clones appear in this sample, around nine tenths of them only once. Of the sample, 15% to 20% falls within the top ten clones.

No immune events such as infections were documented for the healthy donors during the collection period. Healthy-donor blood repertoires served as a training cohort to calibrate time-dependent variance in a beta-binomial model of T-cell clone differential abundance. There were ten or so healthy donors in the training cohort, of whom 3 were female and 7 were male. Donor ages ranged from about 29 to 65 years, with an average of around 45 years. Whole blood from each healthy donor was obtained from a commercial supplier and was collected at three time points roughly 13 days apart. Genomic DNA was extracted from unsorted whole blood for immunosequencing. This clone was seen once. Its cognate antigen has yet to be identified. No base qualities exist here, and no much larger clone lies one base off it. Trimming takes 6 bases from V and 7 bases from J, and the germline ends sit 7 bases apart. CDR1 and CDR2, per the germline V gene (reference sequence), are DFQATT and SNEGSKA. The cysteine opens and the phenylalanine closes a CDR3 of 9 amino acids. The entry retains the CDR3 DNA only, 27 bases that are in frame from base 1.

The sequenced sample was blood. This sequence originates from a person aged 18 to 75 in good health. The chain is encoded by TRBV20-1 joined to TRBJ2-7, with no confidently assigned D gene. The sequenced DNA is TGCAGTGCGGGTATTGAGCAGTACTTC. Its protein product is CSAGIEQYF.